This TCR beta chain was identified in a study of blood T cell repertoires in COVID-19. Trimming took 5 bases from V and 4 from J; bases not matched to a gene: 10. The length of the CDR3 is 17 residues. Germline V gene data show CDR1 as SGHNT and CDR2 as YYREEE (reference sequence). Method: immunoSEQ multiplex PCR; TCRdb's copy keeps in-frame clones and lacks some. The data show hundreds of thousands of clones, approximately 79% seen once. Sequencing was done on a sample of PBMCs or T cells enriched from blood (not recorded which). V gene TRBV5-4 combines with J gene TRBJ2-2, with 11 nucleotides matching TRBD2. This TCR was sampled from a man aged 25-45 years with acute COVID-19. For the CDR3, the DNA is TGTGCCAGCAGTCCAAGTAGCGGGAGGGCCCCCACCGGGGAGCTGTTTTTT. Residues: CASSPSSGRAPTGELFF.